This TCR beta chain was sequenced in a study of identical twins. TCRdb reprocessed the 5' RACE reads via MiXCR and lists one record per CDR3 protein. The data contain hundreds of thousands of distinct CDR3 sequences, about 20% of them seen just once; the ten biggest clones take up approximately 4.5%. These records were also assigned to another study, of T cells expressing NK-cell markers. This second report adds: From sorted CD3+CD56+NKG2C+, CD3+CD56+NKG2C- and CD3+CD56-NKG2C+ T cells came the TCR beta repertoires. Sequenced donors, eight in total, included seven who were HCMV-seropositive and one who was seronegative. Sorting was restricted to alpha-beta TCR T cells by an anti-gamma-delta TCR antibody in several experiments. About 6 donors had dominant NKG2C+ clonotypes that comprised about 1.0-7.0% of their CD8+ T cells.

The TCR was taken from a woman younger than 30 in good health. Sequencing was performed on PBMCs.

CDR3 residues: CSALAPQRAQETQYF. The CDR3, as DNA: TGCAGTGCTCTCGCTCCTCAGAGGGCCCAAGAGACCCAGTACTTC. The gene calls are TRBV20-1 and TRBJ2-5, with D maybe TRBD2 (5 bases). In germline, CDR1 is DFQATT, CDR2 SNEGSKA (reference sequence). This CDR3 contains 15 residues. V was trimmed by 5 bases and J by 1 base, leaving 17 bases between them.